This entry lists 3 T cell receptor beta chains sequenced from one sample in a study of T cell responses to AZD1222 COVID-19 vaccine. Sequenced by immunoSEQ multiplex PCR; TCRdb stores in-frame clones only, minus some. The sample consists of some 140,000 clones, 80% to 90% of them appearing once. Material: peripheral blood, obtained on day 0 of AZD1222 vaccination. The source of these receptors is an adult in good health.

V gene TRBV19 combines with J gene TRBJ1-3; D uncertain. The germline gives CDR1 LNHDA, CDR2 SQIVND (reference sequence). This CDR3 is built from 17 residues. The V end lost 0 bases, the J end lost 4 bases, and 16 bases lay between the germline ends. The DNA of the CDR3 is TGTGCCAGTAGTATAGAAGTTCGGAGCGCCTCGGGAAACACCATATATTTT. Translating gives CASSIEVRSASGNTIYF.

This chain joins TRBV5-4 and TRBJ2-3; D might be TRBD1 (5 bases). The CDR3 totals 15 residues. CDR1 is SGHNT and CDR2 is YYREEE in the germline V gene (reference sequence). Trimming took 6 bases from V and 2 from J, leaving 16 bases between them. The CDR3 nucleotides are TGTGCCAGCACCACAGGACCGCGTTTCACAGATACGCAGTATTTT. Amino acid sequence: CASTTGPRFTDTQYF.

The genes are TRBV11-2 and TRBJ2-7, with 12 bases fitting TRBD2. From germline, CDR1 is SGHAT and CDR2 FQNNGV. CDR3 length: 17 residues. V was clipped by 1 base and J by 2 bases; unmatched bases: 6. The CDR3, as DNA: TGTGCCAGCAGCTTAGCGACTAGCGGGAGCAGGACCTACGAGCAGTACTTC. It encodes CASSLATSGSRTYEQYF.